Listed below are T cell receptor beta chains from one sample, sequenced in a study of T and B cells in COVID-19 patients. One entry per CDR3 protein, called by TCRdb with MiXCR from the multiplex PCR reads. Of about 23,000 distinct CDR3 sequences listed, about 32% are singletons. Input material: blood. Every receptor here comes from a human donor who had recovered from COVID-19. CDR3s include the opening cysteine and the closing phenylalanine or tryptophan. D genes are given only for firm matches. Clone size is not always given. Where it is, it says once, few, many or a class for expanded clones.

d_gene | abundance | j_gene | v_gene | CDR3nt | CDR3aa
. | . | TRBJ1-5 | TRBV27 | TGTGCCAGCAGTTTAGGGTCAGGGGGCAATCAGCCCCAGCATTTT | CASSLGSGGNQPQHF
. | few | TRBJ2-5 | TRBV6-5 | TGTGCCAGCAGTGAAGGACTCGCCCAGACCCAGTACTTC | CASSEGLAQTQYF
TRBD2 | medium-sized | TRBJ2-7 | TRBV6-5 | TGTGCCAGCAACGGCGGGACTAGCGGCTCCTACGAGCAGTACTTC | CASNGGTSGSYEQYF
TRBD1 | . | TRBJ1-2 | TRBV15 | TGTGCCACCAGCAGGGGAGGACAGGGGGCGTCGGACGGCTACACCTTC | CATSRGGQGASDGYTF
. | . | TRBJ2-7 | TRBV7-9 | TGTGCCAGCAGCCACTTTGTCCGGGGAGCGGGTAACGAGCAGTACTTC | CASSHFVRGAGNEQYF
TRBD2 | . | TRBJ2-7 | TRBV6-1 | TGTGCCAGCACTTTAGCGGGTGACTCCTCCTACGAGCAGTACTTC | CASTLAGDSSYEQYF
TRBD1 | . | TRBJ1-1 | TRBV6-5 | TGCGCCAGCAGTTCTGACAGGGCGGAAGCTTTCTTT | CASSSDRAEAFF
. | medium-sized | TRBJ2-1 | TRBV6-5 | TGTGCCAGCAATCCCTTCCGGGCCGAATCCTACAATGAGCAGTTCTTC | CASNPFRAESYNEQFF
TRBD1 | few | TRBJ2-2 | TRBV14 | TGTGCCAGCAGCACTCGACAGGGGGTTGGCTTT | CASSTRQGVGF
. | . | TRBJ1-1 | TRBV19 | TGTGCCAGTAGTACCAAGGGGGGTAGCACTGAAGCTTTCTTT | CASSTKGGSTEAFF
. | few | TRBJ1-6 | TRBV6-5 | TGTGCCAGCAACCGACAGCTAAATTCACCCCTCCACTTT | CASNRQLNSPLHF
TRBD1 | . | TRBJ2-7 | TRBV29-1 | TGCAGCGTTGAAAGGGACAGGGTCCACGAGCAGTACTTC | CSVERDRVHEQYF
TRBD1 | few | TRBJ1-5 | TRBV11-1 | TGTGCCAGCAGTTCAGGGGGCGCTGGTCAGCCCCAGCATTTT | CASSSGGAGQPQHF
TRBD1 | . | TRBJ2-6 | TRBV6-5 | TGTGCCAGCAGTTACTCGGGACAGGGGGCGCCAGGGGCCAACGTCCTGACTTTC | CASSYSGQGAPGANVLTF
. | . | TRBJ1-4 | TRBV19 | TGTGCCAGTAGTATAGTGGCTCTATACAAGGGGACTAATGAAAAACTGTTTTTT | CASSIVALYKGTNEKLFF
. | . | TRBJ2-5 | TRBV6-1 | TGTGCCAGCCCAAGCCCCGGCGGGCAAGAGACCCAGTACTTC | CASPSPGGQETQYF
. | few | TRBJ1-1 | TRBV7-6 | TGTGCCAGCAGCTTAGACATCCACACCGGGGACACTGAAGCTTTCTTT | CASSLDIHTGDTEAFF
. | few | TRBJ1-3 | TRBV12-3/TRBV12-4 | TGTGCCAGCAGTTTAGCGTCCGGGGGGCCTGGAAACACCATATATTTT | CASSLASGGPGNTIYF
. | . | TRBJ2-3 | TRBV5-1 | TGCGCCAGCAGCTTGGCCGACGGGGATACGCAGTATTTT | CASSLADGDTQYF
. | . | TRBJ1-2 | TRBV7-9 | TGTGCCAGCAGCCTTGACTTTAATGGCTACACCTTC | CASSLDFNGYTF
TRBD2 | . | TRBJ2-1 | TRBV15 | TGTGCCACCAGCAGGATAACTAGCGGGAGATACAATGAGCAGTTCTTC | CATSRITSGRYNEQFF
. | few | TRBJ1-2 | TRBV29-1 | TGCAGCGTTGAAGAACGAGGCGGACAACCTTTTGGGGGCTACACCTTC | CSVEERGGQPFGGYTF
TRBD2 | once | TRBJ2-7 | TRBV20-1 | TGCAGTGCGCGGAGCACTAGCGGGAGCGTATACGAGCAGTACTTC | CSARSTSGSVYEQYF
. | . | TRBJ1-3 | TRBV18 | TGTGCCAGCTCACCACCGGGGGGCCGAGGAAACACCATATATTTT | CASSPPGGRGNTIYF
. | . | TRBJ1-3 | TRBV19 | TGTGCCAGTAGACGGGACGGGAGCTCTGGAAACACCATATATTTT | CASRRDGSSGNTIYF
TRBD2 | medium-sized | TRBJ2-3 | TRBV12-3/TRBV12-4 | TGTGCCAGCAACCCCCGAACTAGCGGTAGCACAGATACGCAGTATTTT | CASNPRTSGSTDTQYF
. | medium-sized | TRBJ2-7 | TRBV29-1 | TGCAGCGTTCGTACCTCCTACGAGCAGTACTTC | CSVRTSYEQYF
TRBD1 | few | TRBJ1-4 | TRBV6-5 | TGTGCCAGCACCGCAGGGGGCGGTGAAAAACTGTTTTTT | CASTAGGGEKLFF
TRBD1 | few | TRBJ1-2 | TRBV12-3/TRBV12-4 | TGTGCCAGCAGCGAGACAGGGAGTAACTACACCTTC | CASSETGSNYTF
TRBD1 | few | TRBJ2-7 | TRBV18 | TGTGCCAGCTCCCCGAGGACAGGGGGGTACGAGCAGTACTTC | CASSPRTGGYEQYF
. | . | TRBJ2-7 | TRBV27 | TGTGCCAGCAGTTTAAGTCGGGGCATACAATTCCCGAAGTACTTC | CASSLSRGIQFPKYF
. | few | TRBJ2-7 | TRBV18 | TGTGCCAGCTCGGGAAACTATCCAGAGGACGAGCAGTACTTC | CASSGNYPEDEQYF